The 22 T cell receptor beta chains in this list originate from one sample, sequenced in a study of cytomegalovirus exposure and HLA in healthy donors. In the PCR, 60 Vbeta and 13 Jbeta primers were used. Repertoires were generated with immunoSEQ multiplex PCR, while TCRdb's copy carries only in-frame clones and drops some. The sample lists some 140,000 clones, less than 80% occurring once. Sequenced: PBMCs. All receptors derive from a man in his thirties or forties in good health and CMV-seronegative.

The chain links TRBV5-1 to TRBJ1-1; a possible D gene is TRBD1 (5 bases). This CDR3 spans 15 amino acids. The germline V and J ends were trimmed by 0 bases and 10 bases, with 19 bases remaining between them. Germline V gene sequence: CDR1 SGHRS, CDR2 YFSETQ. The CDR3 reads CASSLDRSIMNGAFF. The CDR3 DNA sequence: TGCGCCAGCAGCTTGGACAGGTCGATCATGAACGGAGCTTTCTTT.

This clone was counted a single time. This chain joins TRBV29-1 and TRBJ2-5; TRBD2 is a possible D gene (6 bases). The CDR3 sequence is 11 residues long. Germline V gives CDR1 SQVTM, CDR2 ANQGSEA. The V and J ends lost 4 bases and 5 bases respectively, with 8 bases between them. The CDR3 bases are TGCAGCGTTGGGGGGGAGGAGACCCAGTACTTC. This codes for CSVGGEETQYF.

The chain combines TRBV19 with TRBJ1-5, with TRBD1 identical over 7 bases. From germline, CDR1 is LNHDA and CDR2 SQIVND (reference sequence). V was clipped by 7 bases and J by 5 bases; unmatched bases: 5. This CDR3 contains 13 residues. The CDR3 bases are TGTGCCAGTACGGGGACAGTCGATCAGCCCCAGCATTTT. Protein product: CASTGTVDQPQHF.

There are a few counts of this clone. This rearrangement joins TRBV7-9 to TRBJ1-1, with 7 bases lining up with TRBD1. Germline lookup yields CDR1 SEHNR and CDR2 FQNEAQ (reference sequence). V gave up 5 bases and J gave up 3 bases; unmatched junction bases: 9. CDR3 length: 15 amino acids. CDR3 DNA sequence: TGTGCCAGCAGCCCCAGGGGGGTGATGTACACTGAAGCTTTCTTT. Translated, it gives CASSPRGVMYTEAFF.

The chain links TRBV7-2 to TRBJ2-5; 8 positions agree with TRBD2. CDR1 and CDR2 (germline): SGHTA, FQGNSA. Trimming removed 2 bases from V and 2 bases from J; junction bases left unmatched: 7. The CDR3 has 16 amino acids. CDR3 protein: CASSLSSGGQQETQYF. The CDR3 nucleotides read TGTGCCAGCAGCTTATCCAGCGGGGGCCAACAAGAGACCCAGTACTTC.

V and J are TRBV7-8 and TRBJ1-4; a weak D match, TRBD1 (5 bases). The CDR3 contains 18 residues. Germline V gene data show CDR1 as SGHVS and CDR2 as FQNEAQ. V was clipped by 1 base and J by 8 bases, with 23 bases between them. In DNA, the CDR3 is TGTGCCAGCAGCTTAGTCGAAATTGGGTCAGGGCTGGGGGAAAAACTGTTTTTT. Translated: CASSLVEIGSGLGEKLFF.

The rearrangement links TRBV30 to TRBJ1-4, with D tentatively TRBD1 (6 bases). Trimming removed 0 bases at V and 10 bases at J, with 18 bases between. Germline V gives CDR1 GTSNPN, CDR2 SVGIG (reference sequence). The CDR3 has 15 residues. CDR3 nucleotide sequence: TGTGCCTGGAGTGTACTGGGAGATTCAGGGGCAAAACTGTTTTTT. Translated, it gives CAWSVLGDSGAKLFF.

The chain links TRBV7-6 to TRBJ2-5; maybe TRBD1 (6 bases). The CDR3 extends over 13 amino acids. CDR1 and CDR2 from the germline V gene are SGHVS and FNYEAQ. Trimming removed 4 bases at V and 3 bases at J, with 9 bases between. The CDR3: CASSSRDKETQYF. CDR3 bases: TGTGCCAGCAGCTCCCGGGACAAAGAGACCCAGTACTTC.

The rearrangement links TRBV27 to TRBJ2-6, with TRBD2 identical over 16 bases. Looked up from germline, CDR1 is MNHEY and CDR2 is SMNVEV (reference sequence). This CDR3 contains 20 residues. V shed 4 bases, J shed 0 bases, and the junction held 6 bases outside the gene matches. In DNA form, the CDR3 reads TGTGCCAGCAGTTCGGGACTAGCGGGGGGGAAGTACTCTGGGGCCAACGTCCTGACTTTC. Translating it yields CASSSGLAGGKYSGANVLTF.

This clone was counted once. The chain has TRBV6-5 and TRBJ2-7; maybe TRBD2 (7 bases). The V gene's germline CDR1 is MNHEY and CDR2 SVGAGI. V was cut by 6 bases and J by 2 bases, with 11 bases left in between. The CDR3 loop spans 13 amino acids. The CDR3: CASSRGATYEQYF. CDR3 nucleotides: TGTGCCAGCAGCCGGGGGGCGACCTACGAGCAGTACTTC.

The chain is built from TRBV5-1 and TRBJ1-1, with 8 bases identical to TRBD1. CDR3 length equals 17 residues. CDR1 SGHRS and CDR2 YFSETQ come from the germline V gene. The V and J ends lost 0 bases and 0 bases, in that order; junction bases with no gene match: 7. In nucleotides, the CDR3 is TGCGCCAGCAGCTTGGGTCACGGGACAGGCCTGAACACTGAAGCTTTCTTT. It is translated as CASSLGHGTGLNTEAFF.

V and J are TRBV5-1 and TRBJ2-4; D is possibly TRBD1 (5 bases). In germline, CDR1 is SGHRS, CDR2 YFSETQ. The CDR3 is 14 amino acids. V lost 4 bases and J 3 bases, leaving 11 bases between the germline ends. CDR3 DNA sequence: TGCGCCAGCAGCCCGGACATATACAAAAACATTCAGTACTTC. Protein sequence: CASSPDIYKNIQYF.

V usage is TRBV9 and J usage is TRBJ1-1; 8 bases map to TRBD1. After removal of 0 bases from V and 1 base from J, the junction contained 8 bases not matched to a gene. Germline V lookup: CDR1 SGDLS, CDR2 YYNGEE. This CDR3 comprises 17 residues. This CDR3 is CASSVGLPGQANTEAFF. In DNA, the CDR3 is TGTGCCAGCAGCGTAGGTCTTCCGGGACAGGCGAACACTGAAGCTTTCTTT.

V usage is TRBV28 and J usage is TRBJ2-7; a weak D match, TRBD1 (6 bases). Germline V lookup: CDR1 MDHEN, CDR2 SYDVKM. Trimming shortened V by 8 bases and J by 5 bases, and 10 bases separated the two germline ends. The CDR3 loop spans 11 amino acids. The DNA for the CDR3 is TGTGCCAGCGAAGCAGGGGACGAGCAGTACTTC. It is translated as CASEAGDEQYF.

The chain couples TRBV6-5 to TRBJ1-1, with 9 bases matching TRBD1. After removal of 8 bases from V and 3 bases from J, the junction contained 7 bases not matched to a gene. Looked up from germline, CDR1 is MNHEY and CDR2 is SVGAGI. This CDR3 comprises 14 residues. CDR3 amino acids: CASQRRTGDTEAFF. CDR3 bases: TGTGCCAGCCAAAGACGGACAGGGGACACTGAAGCTTTCTTT.

The J gene is TRBJ1-4, the V gene TRBV6-5; TRBD1 might be the D (5 bases). The CDR3 loop spans 13 amino acids. Trimming removed 4 bases at V and 12 bases at J, with 15 bases between. Germline CDR1 and CDR2: MNHEY and SVGAGI. The CDR3 coding sequence is TGTGCCAGCAGTTCCGACAGAAGCCAAGAACTGTTTTTT. This codes for CASSSDRSQELFF.

The chain carries TRBV7-2 and TRBJ2-5; 8 bases are shared with TRBD2. V was clipped by 3 bases and J by 4 bases; unmatched bases: 7. Germline V lookup: CDR1 SGHTA, CDR2 FQGNSA. There are 15 residues in the CDR3. The CDR3 DNA is TGTGCCAGCAGCTTTACGGGGGGGCCGGGAGAGACCCAGTACTTC. Translating it yields CASSFTGGPGETQYF.

The chain has TRBV4-3 and TRBJ2-7; 10 bases match TRBD1. The junction had 4 bases not matched to a gene; V was cut back by 3 bases and J by 2 bases. Germline CDR1 is LGHNA and CDR2 is YSLEER. The CDR3 contains 15 residues. In nucleotides, the CDR3 is TGCGCCAGCAGCCATACCGGGACAGGGGCCTACGAGCAGTACTTC. Translated, it gives CASSHTGTGAYEQYF.

The chain employs TRBV6-6 and TRBJ1-2; the D is unclear. V was clipped by 0 bases and J by 7 bases, with 6 bases between them. The CDR3 covers 12 residues. The germline CDR1 and CDR2 sequences are MNHNY and SVGAGI (reference sequence). The CDR3 DNA sequence: TGTGCCAGCAGTTACTCGTCAGGTGGCTACACCTTC. Its translation: CASSYSSGGYTF.

The chain combines TRBV10-3 with TRBJ1-2, with D possibly matching TRBD1 (5 bases). CDR3 length equals 11 residues. CDR1 and CDR2 (germline): ENHRY, SYGVKD. V was clipped by 2 bases and J by 11 bases, with 9 bases between them. CDR3 loop: CAISEQGRYTF. CDR3 nucleotide sequence: TGTGCCATCAGTGAGCAGGGCCGATACACCTTC.

The table lists this clone with a few counts. The chain links TRBV6-5 to TRBJ1-1; TRBD1 is a possible D gene (5 bases). Deletions cut 6 bases from V and 0 bases from J, with 14 bases between. CDR3 length equals 15 residues. Per the germline V gene, CDR1 is MNHEY and CDR2 is SVGAGI. CDR3 DNA: TGTGCCAGCAGCCCTCAAGGGGATCTGAACACTGAAGCTTTCTTT. The encoded protein is CASSPQGDLNTEAFF.

The rearrangement joins TRBV12-1 to TRBJ1-1; the table's D call, TRBD1, was not checked against the DNA. TRBV12-1 is marked as a pseudogene. The CDR3 runs 14 residues. CDR3 coding DNA: TGTGCCAGCAGCTTTGCGGGACAGACAGTCGGAGCTTTCTTT. It codes for CASSFAGQTVGAFF.